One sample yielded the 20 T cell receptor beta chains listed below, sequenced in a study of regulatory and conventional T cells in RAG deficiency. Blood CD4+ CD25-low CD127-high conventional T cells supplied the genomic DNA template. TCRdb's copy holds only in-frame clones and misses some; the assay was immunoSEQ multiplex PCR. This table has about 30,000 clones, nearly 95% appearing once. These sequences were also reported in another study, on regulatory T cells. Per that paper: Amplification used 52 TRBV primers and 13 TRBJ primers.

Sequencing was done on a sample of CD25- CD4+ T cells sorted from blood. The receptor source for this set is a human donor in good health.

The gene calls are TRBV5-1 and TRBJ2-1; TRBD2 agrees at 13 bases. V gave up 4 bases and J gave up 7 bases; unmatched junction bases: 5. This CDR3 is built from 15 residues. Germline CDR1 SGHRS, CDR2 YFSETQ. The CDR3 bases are TGCGCCAGCAGCCGGACTAGCGGGGGTACGAATGAGCAGTTCTTC. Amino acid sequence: CASSRTSGGTNEQFF.

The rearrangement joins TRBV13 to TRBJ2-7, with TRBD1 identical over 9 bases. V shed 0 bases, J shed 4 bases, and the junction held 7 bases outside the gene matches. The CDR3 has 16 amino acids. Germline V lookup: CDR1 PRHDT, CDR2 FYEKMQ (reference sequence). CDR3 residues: CASSLGLGTGSYEQYF. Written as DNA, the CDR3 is TGTGCCAGCAGCTTAGGGTTGGGGACAGGGTCGTACGAGCAGTACTTC. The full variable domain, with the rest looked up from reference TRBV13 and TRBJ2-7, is AAGVIQSPRHLIKEKRETATLKCYPIPRHDTVYWYQQGPGQDPQFLISFYEKMQSDKGSIPDRFSAQQFSDYHSELNMSSLELGDSALYFCASSLGLGTGSYEQYFGPGTRLTVT.

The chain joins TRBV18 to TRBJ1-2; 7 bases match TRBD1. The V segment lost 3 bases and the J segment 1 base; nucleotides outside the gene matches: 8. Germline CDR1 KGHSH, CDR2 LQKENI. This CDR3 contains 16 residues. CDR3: CASSPSGQSFNYGYTF. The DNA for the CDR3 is TGTGCCAGCTCACCCTCGGGACAGTCCTTTAACTATGGCTACACCTTC.

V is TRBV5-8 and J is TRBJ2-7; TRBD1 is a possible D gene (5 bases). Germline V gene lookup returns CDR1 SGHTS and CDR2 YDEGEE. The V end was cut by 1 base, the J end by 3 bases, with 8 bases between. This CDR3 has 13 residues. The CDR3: CASSLSQVYEQYF. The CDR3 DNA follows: TGTGCCAGCAGCTTGTCACAGGTCTACGAGCAGTACTTC.

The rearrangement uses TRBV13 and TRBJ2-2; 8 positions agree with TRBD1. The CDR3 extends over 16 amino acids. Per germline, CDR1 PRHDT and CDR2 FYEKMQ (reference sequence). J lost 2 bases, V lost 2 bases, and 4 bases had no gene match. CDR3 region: CASSLRTGINTGELFF. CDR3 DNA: TGTGCCAGCAGCTTAAGGACAGGGATCAACACCGGGGAGCTGTTTTTT. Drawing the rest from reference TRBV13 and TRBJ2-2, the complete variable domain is AAGVIQSPRHLIKEKRETATLKCYPIPRHDTVYWYQQGPGQDPQFLISFYEKMQSDKGSIPDRFSAQQFSDYHSELNMSSLELGDSALYFCASSLRTGINTGELFFGEGSRLTVL.

The CDR3 here is CASSPGLAGIEQFF. CDR3 sequence (DNA): TGTGCCAGCAGCCCGGGACTAGCGGGGATTGAGCAGTTCTTC. The genes are TRBV28 and TRBJ2-1, with TRBD2 matching 13 bases. The CDR3 is made up of 14 amino acids. CDR1 and CDR2 (germline): MDHEN, SYDVKM. The V gene end was trimmed by 6 bases and the J gene end by 9 bases; junction bases not matched to a gene: 5.

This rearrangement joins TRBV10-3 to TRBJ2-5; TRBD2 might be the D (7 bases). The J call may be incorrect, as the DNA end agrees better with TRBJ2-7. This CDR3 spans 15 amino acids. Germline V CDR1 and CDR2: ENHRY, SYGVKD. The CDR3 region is CAIFGGGGSSYEQYF. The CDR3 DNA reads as TGTGCCATCTTCGGAGGGGGGGGGAGCTCCTACGAGCAGTACTTC.

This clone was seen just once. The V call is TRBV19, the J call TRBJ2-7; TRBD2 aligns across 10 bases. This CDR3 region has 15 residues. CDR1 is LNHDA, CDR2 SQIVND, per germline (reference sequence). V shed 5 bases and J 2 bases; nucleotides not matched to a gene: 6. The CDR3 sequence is CASSETSGATYEQYF. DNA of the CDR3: TGTGCCAGTAGTGAAACTAGCGGGGCCACCTACGAGCAGTACTTC. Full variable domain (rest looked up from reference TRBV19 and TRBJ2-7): DGGITQSPKYLFRKEGQNVTLSCEQNLNHDAMYWYRQDPGQGLRLIYYSQIVNDFQKGDIAEGYSVSREKKESFPLTVTSAQKNPTAFYLCASSETSGATYEQYFGPGTRLTVT.

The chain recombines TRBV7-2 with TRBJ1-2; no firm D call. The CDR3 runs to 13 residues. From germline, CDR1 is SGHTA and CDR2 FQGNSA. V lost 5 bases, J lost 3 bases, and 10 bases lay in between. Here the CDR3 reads CASSPYQYYGYTF. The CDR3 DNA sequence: TGTGCCAGCAGCCCGTATCAGTACTATGGCTACACCTTC.

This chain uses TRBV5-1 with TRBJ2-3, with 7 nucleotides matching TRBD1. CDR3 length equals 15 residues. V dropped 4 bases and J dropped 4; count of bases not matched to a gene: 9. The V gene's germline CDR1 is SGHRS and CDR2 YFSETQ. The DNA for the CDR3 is TGCGCCAGCAGCCTCGACAGGGAATACGCAGATACGCAGTATTTT. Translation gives CASSLDREYADTQYF.

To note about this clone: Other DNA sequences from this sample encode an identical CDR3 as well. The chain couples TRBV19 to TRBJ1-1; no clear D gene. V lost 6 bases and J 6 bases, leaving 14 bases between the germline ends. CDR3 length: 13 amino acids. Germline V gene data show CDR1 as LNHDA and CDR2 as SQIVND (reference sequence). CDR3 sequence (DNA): TGTGCCAGTAGGAGGGCCGAGTACCCTGAAGCTTTCTTT. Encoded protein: CASRRAEYPEAFF.

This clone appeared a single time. As DNA, the CDR3 is TGTGCCAGCCAACAGGTCGTCGGCGAAAAACTGTTTTTT. This codes for CASQQVVGEKLFF. The chain recombines TRBV27 with TRBJ1-4; a possible D gene is TRBD1 (5 bases). With 8 bases removed from V and 8 bases from J, the gap between germline ends came to 15 bases. This CDR3 has 13 amino acids. CDR1 and CDR2 (germline): MNHEY, SMNVEV (reference sequence).

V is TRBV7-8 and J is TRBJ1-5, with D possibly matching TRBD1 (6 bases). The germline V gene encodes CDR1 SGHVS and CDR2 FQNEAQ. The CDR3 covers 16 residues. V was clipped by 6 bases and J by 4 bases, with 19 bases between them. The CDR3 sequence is CASSLSRDTRNQPQHF. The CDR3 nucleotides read TGTGCCAGCAGTTTGAGCCGGGACACCCGTAATCAGCCCCAGCATTTT.

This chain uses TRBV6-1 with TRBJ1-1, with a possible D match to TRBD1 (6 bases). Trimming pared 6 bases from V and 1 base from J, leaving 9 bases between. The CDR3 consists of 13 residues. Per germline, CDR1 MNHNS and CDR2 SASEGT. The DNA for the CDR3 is TGTGCCAGCAGCCAGGACAGGAACACTGAAGCTTTCTTT. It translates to CASSQDRNTEAFF.

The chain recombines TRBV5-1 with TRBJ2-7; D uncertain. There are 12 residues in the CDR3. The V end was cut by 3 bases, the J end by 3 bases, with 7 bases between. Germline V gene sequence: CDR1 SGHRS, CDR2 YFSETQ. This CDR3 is CASSSEIYEQYF. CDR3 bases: TGCGCCAGCAGCTCGGAGATCTACGAGCAGTACTTC. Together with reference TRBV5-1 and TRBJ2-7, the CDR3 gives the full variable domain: KAGVTQTPRYLIKTRGQQVTLSCSPISGHRSVSWYQQTPGQGLQFLFEYFSETQRNKGNFPGRFSGRQFSNSRSEMNVSTLELGDSALYLCASSSEIYEQYFGPGTRLTVT.

CDR3 amino acids: CASSIPGQGAYQPQHF. DNA of the CDR3: TGTGCCAGTAGTATACCGGGACAGGGGGCTTACCAGCCCCAGCATTTT. The rearrangement joins TRBV19 to TRBJ1-5; 12 bases are a match to TRBD1. Losses at the gene ends were 2 bases for V and 7 bases for J; bases not matched to a gene: 6. Germline values: CDR1 LNHDA, CDR2 SQIVND (reference sequence). This CDR3 comprises 16 residues.

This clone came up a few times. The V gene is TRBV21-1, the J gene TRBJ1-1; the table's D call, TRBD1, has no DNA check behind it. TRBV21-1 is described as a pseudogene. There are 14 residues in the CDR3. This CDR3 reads CASSMGVGATEAFF. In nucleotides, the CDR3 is TGTGCCAGCAGCATGGGGGTGGGGGCCACTGAAGCTTTCTTT.

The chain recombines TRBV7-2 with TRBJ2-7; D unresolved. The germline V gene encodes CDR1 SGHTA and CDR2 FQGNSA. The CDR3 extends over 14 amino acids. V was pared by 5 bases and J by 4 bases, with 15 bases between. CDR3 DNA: TGTGCCAGCAGCCCCAGGATCGTGGTATACGAGCAGTACTTC. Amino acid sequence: CASSPRIVVYEQYF.

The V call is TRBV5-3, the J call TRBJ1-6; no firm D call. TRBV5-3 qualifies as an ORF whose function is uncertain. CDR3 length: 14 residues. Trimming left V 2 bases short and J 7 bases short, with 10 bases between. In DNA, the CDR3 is TGTGCCAGAAGCTTCGGGGTATGGAATTCACCCCTCCACTTT. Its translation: CARSFGVWNSPLHF.

The CDR3 loop reads CASSLGAEVEKLFF. CDR3 coding DNA: TGTGCCAGCAGCTTAGGGGCAGAAGTTGAAAAACTGTTTTTT. This chain connects TRBV7-9 to TRBJ1-4; D is ambiguous. The CDR3 spans 14 residues. The V gene's germline CDR1 is SEHNR and CDR2 FQNEAQ (reference sequence). Trimming took off 1 base at V and 7 bases at J, with 10 bases between the two ends.